This T cell receptor beta chain stems from a study of T cells in narcolepsy. Clones were read by immunoSEQ multiplex PCR, and TCRdb kept only the in-frame ones, dropping some. The table includes some 35,000 clones, around 83% detected once. Trimming removed 0 bases from V and 6 bases from J; junction bases left unmatched: 1. Germline values: CDR1 MNHNY, CDR2 SVGAGI (reference sequence). This CDR3 is built from 14 residues. Study-wide results and caveats: No autoreactive T cell clone sequences appeared in some memory CD4+ repertoires. HCRT-specific and TRIB2-specific autoreactive clonotypes appeared among same-patient CSF and blood CD4+ clonotypes. Autoreactive clonotypes reportedly recurred in blood of same and different patients, not controls.

Notes on this clone: The antigen is undetermined.

The V call is TRBV6-6, the J call TRBJ1-5; 8 bases match TRBD1. Material for sequencing was CD45RA- memory CD4+ T cells from PBMCs. The clonotype originates from a human donor with narcolepsy. The CDR3 DNA reads TGTGCCAGCAGTTACTCGACAGGGGTTCAGCCCCAGCATTTT. Its protein is CASSYSTGVQPQHF.